This T cell receptor beta chain was sequenced during a study of beta chain features in type 1 diabetes. Reverse transcribing all isolated RNA meant expressed TCRB transcripts were sequenced. Method: immunoSEQ multiplex PCR; TCRdb's copy keeps in-frame clones and lacks some. The sample holds 110,000 to 150,000 clones, 9% to 10% seen once. This clone was observed a handful of times. Its antigen remains unknown. Study outcomes and limitations: For patients, the naive, central memory and Treg TCRB repertoires appeared more alike than for healthy donors. Type 1 diabetes patients had VDJ junctions that carried fewer insertions and more deletions. Shorter templates may be favored by PCR, equally so in patients and controls. It was not settled here whether HLA type affects TCRB rearrangement.

The CDR3 consists of 14 residues. Deletions cut 0 bases from V and 8 bases from J, with 13 bases between. Per germline, CDR1 SNHLY and CDR2 FYNNEI. The source of this sequence is a woman aged 40-49 years in good health. Sequencing used central memory CD4+ T cells from blood. This chain joins TRBV2 and TRBJ1-2; D might be TRBD1 (6 bases). The CDR3 spells CASSEAGRGDGYTF. The CDR3 DNA sequence: TGTGCCAGCAGTGAAGCCGGCAGGGGAGACGGCTACACCTTC.